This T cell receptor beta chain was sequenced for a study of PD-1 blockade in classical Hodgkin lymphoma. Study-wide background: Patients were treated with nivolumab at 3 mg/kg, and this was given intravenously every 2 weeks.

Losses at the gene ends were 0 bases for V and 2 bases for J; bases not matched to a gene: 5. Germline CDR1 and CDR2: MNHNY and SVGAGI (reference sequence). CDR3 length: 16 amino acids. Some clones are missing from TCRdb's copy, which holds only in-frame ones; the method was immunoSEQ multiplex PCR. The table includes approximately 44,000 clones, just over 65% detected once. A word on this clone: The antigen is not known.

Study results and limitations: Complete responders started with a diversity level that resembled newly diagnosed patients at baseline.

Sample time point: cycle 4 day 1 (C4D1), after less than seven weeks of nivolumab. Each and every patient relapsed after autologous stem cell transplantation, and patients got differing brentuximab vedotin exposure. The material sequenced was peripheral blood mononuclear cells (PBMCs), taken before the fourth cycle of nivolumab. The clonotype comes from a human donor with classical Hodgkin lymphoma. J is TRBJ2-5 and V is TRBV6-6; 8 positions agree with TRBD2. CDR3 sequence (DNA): TGTGCCAGCAGTTACTCAGGACTAGCTTCTCAAGAGACCCAGTACTTC. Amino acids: CASSYSGLASQETQYF.